The sequence of this T cell receptor (beta chain) was determined in a study of regulatory T cells in long-lasting Graves disease. Study-wide results and limits: The study examined only peripheral blood, not thyroid tissue.

Arm-PCR of CDR3 regions with iRepertoire HTBI primers generated TCR beta libraries. Using its own MiXCR run on the multiplex PCR reads, TCRdb lists one record per CDR3 protein. This sample carries 250,000 or so distinct CDR3 sequences, about 19% of them seen once, and the ten largest clones take around 13%. The germline V gene has CDR1 MRHNA and CDR2 SNTAGT. V dropped 4 bases and J dropped 0 bases, with 15 bases sitting between them. CDR3 size: 16 residues. Time point given: newly diagnosed GD, antithyroid drugs for less than 3 months. The authors made the TCR library using RNA they extracted from PBMCs. The sample holds many counts of this clonotype. What it binds is unknown.

The specimen was peripheral blood mononuclear cells (PBMCs), collected at new diagnosis, from a patient treated with antithyroid drugs. The source of this sequence is a female donor with Graves disease. This chain joins TRBV6-4 and TRBJ1-2; the D gene is possibly TRBD1 (6 bases). CDR3 bases: TGTGCCAGCAGTGCCCACTCCACAGGGACTAACTATGGCTACACCTTC. Translation: CASSAHSTGTNYGYTF.